This T cell receptor beta chain stems from a study of control samples from healthy donors and cancer patients. The CDR3 covers 14 residues. Germline CDR1 reads MNHEY; CDR2 reads SVGAGI. V was pared by 5 bases and J by 9 bases, with 12 bases of the junction left unmatched. TCRdb's copy holds only in-frame clones and misses some; the assay was immunoSEQ multiplex PCR. This table holds about 92,000 clones, 82% found once. The sequenced sample was blood. The TCR sequence derives from a woman in her sixties in good health. The chain uses TRBV6-5 and TRBJ1-1; 7 bases map to TRBD1. The CDR3 region is CASSNTGAGSKAFF. The CDR3 DNA follows: TGTGCCAGCAGTAATACAGGGGCAGGGTCTAAAGCTTTCTTT.